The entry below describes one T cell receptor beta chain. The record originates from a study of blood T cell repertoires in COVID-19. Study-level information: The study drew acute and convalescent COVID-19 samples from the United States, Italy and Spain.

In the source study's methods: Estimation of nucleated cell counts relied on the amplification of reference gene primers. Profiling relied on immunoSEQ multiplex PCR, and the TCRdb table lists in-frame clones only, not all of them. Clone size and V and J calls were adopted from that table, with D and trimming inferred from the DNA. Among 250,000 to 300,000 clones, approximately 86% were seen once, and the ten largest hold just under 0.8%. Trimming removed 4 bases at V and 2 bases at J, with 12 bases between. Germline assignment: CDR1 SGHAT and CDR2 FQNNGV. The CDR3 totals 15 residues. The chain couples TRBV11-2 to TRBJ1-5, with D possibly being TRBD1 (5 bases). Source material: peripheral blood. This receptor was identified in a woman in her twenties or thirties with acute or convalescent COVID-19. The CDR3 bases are TGTGCCAGCAGCTCGGGACTACTTGGCAATCAGCCCCAGCATTTT. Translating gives CASSSGLLGNQPQHF.